This T cell receptor beta chain is drawn from a study of Tregs in tolerant kidney transplant recipients. Related graft donors supplied nonmyeloablative bone marrow transplants, and mixed chimerism was transient. Clones were sequenced by immunoSEQ multiplex PCR, and TCRdb holds only the in-frame ones, with some missing. The sample shows 90,000 or so clones, 80% to 95% of them seen only once. Findings and limits, study-wide: No direct test of biological reproducibility was done here. Tregs expanded with activated donor B cells seemed most donor-specific. Few patients were studied, so findings need validation in larger groups.

On this clone: The antigen remains unidentified.

Sequenced here: CD4+ T cells from blood (PBMCs), sampled 12 months after the transplant. The TCR originated in a human patient who received a combined kidney and bone marrow transplant. Some T cells may trace back to the graft donor.

The CDR3 region is CASSPGLAGHSTDTQYF. The CDR3, as DNA: TGTGCCAGCAGCCCAGGACTAGCGGGGCATAGCACAGATACGCAGTATTTT. The rearrangement joins TRBV5-6 to TRBJ2-3; TRBD2 aligns across 12 bases. Unmatched junction bases numbered 6, after V lost 4 bases and J lost 0 bases. Germline V gene sequence: CDR1 SGHDT, CDR2 YYEEEE. The CDR3 is made up of 17 amino acids. The complete variable domain, with remaining parts taken from reference TRBV5-6 and TRBJ2-3, reads DAGVTQSPTHLIKTRGQQVTLRCSPKSGHDTVSWYQQALGQGPQFIFQYYEEEERQRGNFPDRFSGHQFPNYSSELNVNALLLGDSALYLCASSPGLAGHSTDTQYFGPGTRLTVL.